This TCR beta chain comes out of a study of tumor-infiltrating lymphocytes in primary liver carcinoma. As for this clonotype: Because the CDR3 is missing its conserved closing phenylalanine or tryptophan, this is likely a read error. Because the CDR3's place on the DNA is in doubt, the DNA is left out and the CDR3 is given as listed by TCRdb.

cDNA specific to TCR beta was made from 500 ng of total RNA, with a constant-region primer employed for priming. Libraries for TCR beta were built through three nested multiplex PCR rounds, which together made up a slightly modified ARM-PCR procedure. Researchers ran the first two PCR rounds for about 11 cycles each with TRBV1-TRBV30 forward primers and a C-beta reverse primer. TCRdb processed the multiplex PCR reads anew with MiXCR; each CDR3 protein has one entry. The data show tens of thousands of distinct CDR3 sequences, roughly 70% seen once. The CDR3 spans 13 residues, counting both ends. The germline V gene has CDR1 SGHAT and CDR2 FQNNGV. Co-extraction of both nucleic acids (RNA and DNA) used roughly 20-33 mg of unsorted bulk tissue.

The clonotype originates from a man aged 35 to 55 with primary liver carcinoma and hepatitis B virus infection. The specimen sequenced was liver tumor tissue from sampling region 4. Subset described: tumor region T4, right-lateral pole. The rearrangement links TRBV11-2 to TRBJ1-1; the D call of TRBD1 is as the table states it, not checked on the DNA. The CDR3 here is CASSLGPNTEALS.